This is a list of T cell receptor beta chains from one sample in a study of regulatory T cells in long-lasting Graves disease. TCRdb re-analysed the multiplex PCR reads in MiXCR, keeping a single row per CDR3 protein. The table records approximately 470,000 distinct CDR3 sequences, around 15% of them present only once. These data also featured in a second study, about T cells in Graves' hyperthyroidism and ophthalmopathy.

This specimen was peripheral blood mononuclear cells (PBMCs), taken at new diagnosis, from a patient treated with antithyroid drugs. These receptors were obtained from a man aged 35 to 55 with Graves disease. Both conserved end residues are part of each CDR3. A D gene is named only where the DNA matches it firmly. Clone size is not always given. Where it is, it says once, few, many or a class for expanded clones.

TRBV5-1	TRBD2	many	TRBJ2-3	CASSLGRTSGSRITDTQYF	TGCGCCAGCAGCTTGGGGAGGACTAGCGGGAGCAGGATCACAGATACGCAGTATTTT
TRBV6-1	NA	many	TRBJ2-7	CASSEVGGEQYF	TGTGCCAGCAGTGAAGTGGGGGGCGAGCAGTACTTC
TRBV6-1	NA	NA	TRBJ1-2	CASRMDTNYGYTF	TGTGCCAGCAGAATGGATACTAACTATGGCTACACCTTC
TRBV19	TRBD1	NA	TRBJ2-2	CASSFTGTVTGELFF	TGTGCCAGTAGTTTTACCGGGACAGTTACCGGGGAGCTGTTTTTT
TRBV5-1	NA	many	TRBJ2-5	CASSSPQGGSGETQYF	TGCGCCAGCAGCTCCCCACAGGGAGGTTCAGGGGAGACCCAGTACTTC
TRBV7-6	NA	NA	TRBJ1-6	CASSLVAGPDNSPLHF	TGTGCCAGCAGCTTAGTCGCAGGGCCGGATAATTCACCCCTCCACTTT
TRBV13	NA	many	TRBJ2-7	CASRSGYYEQYF	TGTGCCAGCAGGAGCGGTTACTACGAGCAGTACTTC
TRBV24-1	TRBD1	many	TRBJ2-1	CATSEGTGAYNEQFF	TGTGCCACCAGTGAGGGGACAGGGGCCTACAATGAGCAGTTCTTC
TRBV19	TRBD1	NA	TRBJ2-3	CASGAGTGSTDTQYF	TGTGCCAGTGGAGCCGGGACAGGGTCCACAGATACGCAGTATTTT
TRBV7-2	TRBD2	many	TRBJ2-3	CASSTGLAVTDTQYF	TGTGCCAGCAGCACGGGACTAGCGGTCACAGATACGCAGTATTTT
TRBV13	NA	NA	TRBJ1-5	CASSFGGNNQPQHF	TGTGCCAGCAGCTTTGGGGGGAACAATCAGCCCCAGCATTTT
TRBV5-1	NA	once	TRBJ2-1	CASSSPDSSSYNEQFF	TGTGCCAGCAGTTCGCCCGACAGTAGCTCCTACAATGAGCAGTTCTTC
TRBV6-2/TRBV6-3	TRBD2	NA	TRBJ2-7	CASRIASGSIAYEQYF	TGTGCCAGCAGAATCGCAAGCGGGAGTATTGCCTACGAGCAGTACTTC
TRBV6-5	TRBD2	many	TRBJ2-2	CASSYSEGLATPGELFF	TGTGCCAGCAGTTACTCTGAAGGACTAGCGACCCCTGGGGAGCTGTTTTTT
TRBV20-1	NA	many	TRBJ1-5	CSAGGGNQPQHF	TGCAGTGCTGGGGGGGGGAATCAGCCCCAGCATTTT
TRBV28	NA	many	TRBJ1-1	CASSSEHTEAFF	TGTGCCAGCAGTTCAGAGCACACTGAAGCTTTCTTT
TRBV28	NA	many	TRBJ1-5	CASSFGGDSNQPQHF	TGTGCCAGCAGTTTTGGCGGAGACAGCAATCAGCCCCAGCATTTT
TRBV11-3	NA	many	TRBJ2-1	CASSFQTIEQFF	TGTGCCAGCAGCTTCCAGACCATTGAGCAGTTCTTC
TRBV20-1	NA	NA	TRBJ1-3	CSAPGGRTLLGGNTIYF	TGCAGTGCTCCCGGGGGCAGGACCCTCTTAGGGGGAAACACCATATATTTT
TRBV10-1	TRBD2	NA	TRBJ2-1	CASSATSGKYNEQFF	TGCGCCAGCAGTGCAACGAGCGGGAAGTACAATGAGCAGTTCTTC
TRBV18	NA	few	TRBJ2-1	CASSPPRQLNEQFF	TGTGCCAGCTCACCACCGCGGCAGCTCAATGAGCAGTTCTTC
TRBV3-1	NA	many	TRBJ2-7	CASSQDVPYEQYF	TGTGCCAGCAGCCAAGATGTCCCCTACGAGCAGTACTTC
TRBV30	NA	NA	TRBJ2-3	CAWSVSRDTQYF	TGTGCCTGGAGTGTATCCCGAGATACGCAGTATTTT
TRBV5-1	NA	many	TRBJ1-4	CASSLEEARYGEKLFF	TGCGCCAGCAGCTTAGAAGAGGCGAGATATGGTGAAAAACTGTTTTTT
TRBV9	NA	many	TRBJ2-7	CASSVAQGSYEQYF	TGTGCCAGCAGCGTAGCTCAAGGCTCCTACGAGCAGTACTTC
TRBV24-1	NA	many	TRBJ2-2	CATSDQKNTNTGELFF	TGTGCCACCAGTGATCAAAAAAATACGAACACCGGGGAGCTGTTTTTT
TRBV4-1	NA	NA	TRBJ1-4	CASSQRGGDNEKLFF	TGCGCCAGCAGCCAACGGGGGGGCGACAATGAAAAACTGTTTTTT
TRBV6-1	NA	many	TRBJ2-3	CASSEGGGGTDTQYF	TGTGCCAGCAGTGAAGGCGGAGGGGGCACAGATACGCAGTATTTT
TRBV10-1	TRBD1	many	TRBJ2-7	CASREGTASSYEQYF	TGCGCCAGCAGAGAAGGGACAGCTTCCTCCTACGAGCAGTACTTC
TRBV6-2/TRBV6-3	TRBD2	NA	TRBJ2-1	CASTPGTSGSGNEQFF	TGTGCCAGCACTCCAGGGACTAGCGGGAGCGGCAATGAGCAGTTCTTC
TRBV12-3/TRBV12-4	TRBD1	few	TRBJ2-1	CASSPSRDRESEQFF	TGTGCCAGCAGCCCCTCCCGGGACAGGGAAAGTGAGCAGTTCTTC
TRBV19	TRBD2	once	TRBJ2-1	CASKKREGRGSEQFF	TGTGCCAGTAAAAAGCGGGAGGGCCGAGGTAGTGAGCAGTTCTTC